Presented here are 3 T cell receptor beta chains from one specimen sequenced in a study of T cells after yellow fever vaccination. Each CDR3 protein gets one entry after TCRdb re-called the 5' RACE reads with MiXCR. Altogether 340,000 or so distinct CDR3 sequences are present, about 12% being singletons, with the ten largest covering 3.2%. The material sequenced was CD4+ T cells sorted from PBMCs, taken 15 days after the yellow fever booster vaccination. These receptors were obtained from a man younger than 35 who received the YFV17D yellow fever vaccine.

The J gene is TRBJ2-7, the V gene TRBV6-5; D not resolved. The CDR3 is made up of 16 amino acids. CDR1 MNHEY and CDR2 SVGAGI come from the germline V gene. Trimming shortened V by 0 bases and J by 3 bases, and 15 bases separated the two germline ends. The CDR3 DNA follows: TGTGCCAGCAGTTACTCGAGTCCCGTAGTAGGCTACGAGCAGTACTTC. This codes for CASSYSSPVVGYEQYF.

The V call is TRBV4-3, the J call TRBJ1-6; D gene uncertain. CDR3 size: 13 residues. Looked up from germline, CDR1 is LGHNA and CDR2 is YSLEER. V gave up 5 bases and J gave up 14 bases, with 16 bases separating them. The CDR3 loop is CASSSRWGDTLHF. For the CDR3, the DNA is TGCGCCAGCAGCTCCCGGTGGGGAGATACCCTCCACTTT.

This clonotype was counted a few times. The V gene is TRBV5-1, the J gene TRBJ1-1; possibly TRBD1 for D (6 bases). Trimming left V 4 bases short and J 0 bases short, with 16 bases between. This CDR3 has 16 residues. CDR1 and CDR2 from the germline V gene are SGHRS and YFSETQ. The DNA of the CDR3 is TGCGCCAGCAGCCAAAGTCCGGGACACATGAACACTGAAGCTTTCTTT. It translates to CASSQSPGHMNTEAFF.